This is a list of T cell receptor beta chains from one sample in a study of blood T cell repertoires in COVID-19. Repertoires were generated with immunoSEQ multiplex PCR, while TCRdb's copy carries only in-frame clones and drops some. This sample has 200,000 to 300,000 clones, with 88% found just once. Input material: peripheral blood. These receptors all stem from a woman aged 40 to 50 who had recovered from COVID-19. CDR3s include the opening cysteine and the closing phenylalanine or tryptophan. The D gene is left open where the match is weak. Size is omitted from some rows. Given values are once, few, many or a class for expanded clones.

TRBJ2-2	TRBV4-1	.	TRBD1	TGCGCCAGCAGCCAAGATGCCACAGGGGGGAATACCGGGGAGCTGTTTTTT	CASSQDATGGNTGELFF
TRBJ1-1	TRBV11-2	.	.	TGTGCCAGCAGCCCTCAGGGGTGGGCGGCTTTCTTT	CASSPQGWAAFF
TRBJ1-2	TRBV25-1	.	TRBD1	TGTGCCAGCAGTGGGACAGGCTATGGCTACACCTTC	CASSGTGYGYTF
TRBJ1-1	TRBV4-3	few	TRBD1	TGCGCCAGCAGCCAAGGGGCAGGGGGTGGGGGCACTGAAGCTTTCTTT	CASSQGAGGGGTEAFF
TRBJ2-7	TRBV5-1	.	TRBD1	TGCGCCAGCAGCTTGGGACAGGGCGAGCAGTACTTC	CASSLGQGEQYF
TRBJ1-1	TRBV6-9	.	.	TGTGCCAGCAGTTCCCCAACAGAAGCTTTCTTT	CASSSPTEAFF
TRBJ2-7	TRBV5-1	.	TRBD1	TGCGCCAGCAGCTGGGGGACAGGGGATTACGAGCAGTACTTC	CASSWGTGDYEQYF
TRBJ2-3	TRBV5-6	.	TRBD2	TGTGCCAGCAGCCGGGGGTGGACTAGCGGTCCAGATACGCAGTATTTT	CASSRGWTSGPDTQYF
TRBJ1-5	TRBV30	.	.	TGTGCCTGGAGTCCAGACAATAGCAATCAGCCCCAGCATTTT	CAWSPDNSNQPQHF
TRBJ1-2	TRBV6-6	.	.	TGTGCCAGCAGTTACGTCGGGGAGGCTGGCTACACCTTC	CASSYVGEAGYTF
TRBJ1-4	TRBV18	once	TRBD1	TGTGCCAGCTCCCCGGGAGGGGGCGAAAAACTGTTTTTT	CASSPGGGEKLFF
TRBJ1-5	TRBV7-8	few	.	TGTGCCAGCACGGCTCAGTCAGGGCAGCCCCAGCATTTT	CASTAQSGQPQHF
TRBJ2-6	TRBV21-1	.	.	TGTGCCAGCAGCAAAGGAGCGGCAGGGGCTAGAAGCTCTGGGGCCAACGTCCTGACTTTC	CASSKGAAGARSSGANVLTF
TRBJ2-2	TRBV11-2	.	.	TGTGCCAGCAGCTTAGTGGGAGGACCCACCGGGGAGCTGTTTTTT	CASSLVGGPTGELFF
TRBJ2-5	TRBV30	.	TRBD1	TGTGCCTGGAGTGTTGGGACAGCCGACCGGGAGACCCAGTACTTC	CAWSVGTADRETQYF
TRBJ1-3	TRBV7-9	.	TRBD1	TGTGCCAGCAGCCCGACAGGGGACACCATATATTTT	CASSPTGDTIYF
TRBJ2-2	TRBV27	.	.	TGTGCCAGCAGTGCCACAACCGGGGAGCTGTTTTTT	CASSATTGELFF
TRBJ1-1	TRBV6-5	.	.	TGTGCCAGCAGTTACAGGGTCGGCGGGACTGAAGCTTTCTTT	CASSYRVGGTEAFF
TRBJ2-4	TRBV7-9	.	TRBD2	TGTGCCAGCAGCACAACTAGCGGGAGGGCCAAAAACATTCAGTACTTC	CASSTTSGRAKNIQYF
TRBJ2-1	TRBV7-2	.	.	TGTGCCAGCAGCTTAGTGGTCAGAAATGAGCAGTTCTTC	CASSLVVRNEQFF
TRBJ2-1	TRBV30	.	.	TGTGCCTGGAGCCCCCCCTTTTTGCGGAGGTACAATGAGCAGTTCTTC	CAWSPPFLRRYNEQFF
TRBJ2-1	TRBV27	.	.	TGTGCCAGCAGTTTAGAGGGTAGTGAGCAGTTCTTC	CASSLEGSEQFF
TRBJ2-2	TRBV15	.	TRBD1	TGTGCCACCAGCAGAGATCGCACAGGGGGGTACACCGGGGAGCTGTTTTTT	CATSRDRTGGYTGELFF
TRBJ1-4	TRBV10-3	.	.	TGTGCCATCAGGGGCCCGGCTAATGAAAAACTGTTTTTT	CAIRGPANEKLFF
TRBJ1-5	TRBV5-4	.	.	TGTGCCAGCAGCTTGGGGGGAAGCGGTTGGAGCAATCAGCCCCAGCATTTT	CASSLGGSGWSNQPQHF
TRBJ1-2	TRBV7-9	.	.	TGTGCCAGCAGCTTACCCGGTGGGGGGGCCTATGGCTACACCTTC	CASSLPGGGAYGYTF
TRBJ1-4	TRBV7-9	.	.	TGTGCCAGCAGCTTTGCGGAGGGAAAGGAAAAACTGTTTTTT	CASSFAEGKEKLFF
TRBJ2-1	TRBV12-3/TRBV12-4	once	.	TGTGCCAGCAGTTTGCTGTGGAGGGATGAGCAGTTCTTC	CASSLLWRDEQFF
TRBJ2-7	TRBV6-5	once	.	TGTGCCAGCAGGGGGAGTGGGGTCTACGAGCAGTACTTC	CASRGSGVYEQYF
TRBJ2-7	TRBV6-5	.	TRBD2	TGTGCCAGCAGACCGGTTAGCGGGGCCTCCTACGAGCAGTACTTC	CASRPVSGASYEQYF
TRBJ1-5	TRBV7-6	.	TRBD1	TGTGCCAGCAGCCCCACAGGGGTGGGTAATCAGCCCCAGCATTTT	CASSPTGVGNQPQHF